This T cell receptor (beta chain) was captured in a study of response to subunit inactivated influenza vaccine. This clonotype came up a few times. A single record per CDR3 protein comes from TCRdb applying MiXCR to the RT-PCR reads. The sample has roughly 700,000 distinct CDR3 sequences, over 11% seen once. Germline values: CDR1 DFQATT, CDR2 SNEGSKA (reference sequence). The V and J ends lost 1 base and 0 bases, in that order; junction bases with no gene match: 8. The CDR3 is made up of 16 amino acids. The source was PBMCs from blood, collected around 14 days before vaccination. The rearrangement uses TRBV20-1 and TRBJ1-1, with 7 bases fitting TRBD1. The source of this sequence is a man aged 45-60 years who received an inactivated influenza vaccine. The CDR3 DNA sequence: TGCAGTGCTAGAGGGGCAGGGGGAAGGCTGAACACTGAAGCTTTCTTT. It translates to CSARGAGGRLNTEAFF.